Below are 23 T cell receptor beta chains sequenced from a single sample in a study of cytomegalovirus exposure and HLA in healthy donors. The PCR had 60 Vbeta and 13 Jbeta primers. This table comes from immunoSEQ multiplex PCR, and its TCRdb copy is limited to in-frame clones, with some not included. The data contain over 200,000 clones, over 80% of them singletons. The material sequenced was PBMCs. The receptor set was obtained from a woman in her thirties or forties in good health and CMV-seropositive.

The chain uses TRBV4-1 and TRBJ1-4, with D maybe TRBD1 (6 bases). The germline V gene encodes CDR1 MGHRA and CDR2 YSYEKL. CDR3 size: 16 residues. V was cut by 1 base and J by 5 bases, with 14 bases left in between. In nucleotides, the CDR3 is TGCGCCAGCAGCCAAGTACAGGGTGGGCCGAATGAAAAACTGTTTTTT. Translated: CASSQVQGGPNEKLFF.

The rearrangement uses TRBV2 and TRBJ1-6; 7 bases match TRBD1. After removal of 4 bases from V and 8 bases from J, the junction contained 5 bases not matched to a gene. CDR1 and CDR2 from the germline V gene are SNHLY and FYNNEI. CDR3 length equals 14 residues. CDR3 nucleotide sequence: TGTGCCAGCAGTGGGCAGGGGGGTGATTCACCCCTCCACTTT. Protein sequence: CASSGQGGDSPLHF.

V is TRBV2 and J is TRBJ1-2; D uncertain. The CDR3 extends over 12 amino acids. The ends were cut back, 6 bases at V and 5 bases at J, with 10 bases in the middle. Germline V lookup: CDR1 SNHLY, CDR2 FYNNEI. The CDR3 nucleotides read TGTGCCAGCAGATATGTATCTTATGGCTACACCTTC. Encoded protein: CASRYVSYGYTF.

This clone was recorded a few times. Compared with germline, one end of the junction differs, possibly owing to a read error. CDR3 in amino acids: CSSSLGTSGGLYNEQFF. DNA for the CDR3: TGTTCCAGCAGCTTAGGGACTAGCGGGGGCCTTTACAATGAGCAGTTCTTC. The chain has TRBV7-9 and TRBJ2-1; 14 bases are shared with TRBD2. The CDR3 spans 17 residues. Per the germline V gene, CDR1 is SEHNR and CDR2 is FQNEAQ (reference sequence).

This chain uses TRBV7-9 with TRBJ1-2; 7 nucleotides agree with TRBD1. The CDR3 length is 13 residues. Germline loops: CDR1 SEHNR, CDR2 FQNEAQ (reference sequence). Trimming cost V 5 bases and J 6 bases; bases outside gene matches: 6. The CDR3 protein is CASSPGRGDGYTF. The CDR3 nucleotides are TGTGCCAGCAGCCCCGGCAGGGGGGATGGCTACACCTTC.

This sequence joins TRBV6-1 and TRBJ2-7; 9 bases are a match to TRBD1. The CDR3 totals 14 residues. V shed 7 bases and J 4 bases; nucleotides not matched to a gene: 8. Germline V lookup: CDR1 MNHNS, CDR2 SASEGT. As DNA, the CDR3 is TGTGCCAGCACCCCGGGACAGGGCCTTTACGAGCAGTACTTC. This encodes CASTPGQGLYEQYF.

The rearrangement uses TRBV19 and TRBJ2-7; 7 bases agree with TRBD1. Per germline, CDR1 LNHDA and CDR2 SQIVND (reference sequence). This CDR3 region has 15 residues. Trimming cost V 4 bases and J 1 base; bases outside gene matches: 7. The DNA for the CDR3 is TGTGCCAGTAGTACCACCGGGACAGCGTCCTACGAGCAGTACTTC. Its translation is CASSTTGTASYEQYF. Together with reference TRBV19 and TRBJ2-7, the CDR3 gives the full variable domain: DGGITQSPKYLFRKEGQNVTLSCEQNLNHDAMYWYRQDPGQGLRLIYYSQIVNDFQKGDIAEGYSVSREKKESFPLTVTSAQKNPTAFYLCASSTTGTASYEQYFGPGTRLTVT.

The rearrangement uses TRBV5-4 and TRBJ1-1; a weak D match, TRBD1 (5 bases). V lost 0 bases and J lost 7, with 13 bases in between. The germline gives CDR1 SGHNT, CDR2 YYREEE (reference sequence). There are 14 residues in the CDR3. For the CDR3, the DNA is TGTGCCAGCAGCTTGGGGCGGGGCCGGGATGAAGCTTTCTTT. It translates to CASSLGRGRDEAFF.

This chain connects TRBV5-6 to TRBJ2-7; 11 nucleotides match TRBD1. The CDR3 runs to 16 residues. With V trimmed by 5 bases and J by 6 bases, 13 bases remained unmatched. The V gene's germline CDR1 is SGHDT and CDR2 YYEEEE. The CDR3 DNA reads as TGTGCCAGCAGAGGACAGGGGGCCATTCCCGGGACCGAGCAGTACTTC. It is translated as CASRGQGAIPGTEQYF. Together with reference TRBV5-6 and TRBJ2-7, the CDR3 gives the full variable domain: DAGVTQSPTHLIKTRGQQVTLRCSPKSGHDTVSWYQQALGQGPQFIFQYYEEEERQRGNFPDRFSGHQFPNYSSELNVNALLLGDSALYLCASRGQGAIPGTEQYFGPGTRLTVT.

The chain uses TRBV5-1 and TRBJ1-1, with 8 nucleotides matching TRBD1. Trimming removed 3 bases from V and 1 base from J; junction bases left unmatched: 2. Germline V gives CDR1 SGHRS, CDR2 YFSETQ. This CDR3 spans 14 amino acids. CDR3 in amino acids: CASSWTGPNTEAFF. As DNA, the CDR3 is TGCGCCAGCAGCTGGACAGGGCCGAACACTGAAGCTTTCTTT.

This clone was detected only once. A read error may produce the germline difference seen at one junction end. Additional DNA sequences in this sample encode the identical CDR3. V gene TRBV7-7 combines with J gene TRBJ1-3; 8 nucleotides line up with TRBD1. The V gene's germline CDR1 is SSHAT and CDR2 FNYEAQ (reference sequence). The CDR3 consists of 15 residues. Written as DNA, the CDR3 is TGTGCCAGCAGCAGAGACAGGGGTGCTGGAAACACCATATATTTC. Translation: CASSRDRGAGNTIYF.

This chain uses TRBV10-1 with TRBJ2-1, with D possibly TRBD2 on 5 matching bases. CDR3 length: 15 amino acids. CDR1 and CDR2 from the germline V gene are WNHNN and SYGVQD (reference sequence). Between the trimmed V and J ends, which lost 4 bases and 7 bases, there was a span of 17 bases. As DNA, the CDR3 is TGCGCCAGCAGTGCGGGATCCACCGGTTGGAATGAGCAGTTCTTC. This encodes CASSAGSTGWNEQFF.

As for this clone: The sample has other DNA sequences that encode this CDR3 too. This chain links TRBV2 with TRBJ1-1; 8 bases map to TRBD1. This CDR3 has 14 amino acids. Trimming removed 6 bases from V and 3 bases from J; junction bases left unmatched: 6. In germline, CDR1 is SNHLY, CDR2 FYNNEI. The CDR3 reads CASSEQGGHTEAFF. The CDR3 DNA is TGTGCCAGCAGCGAACAGGGGGGTCACACTGAAGCTTTCTTT.

The CDR3 reads CATQPGTRREQYF. The CDR3 coding sequence is TGTGCCACCCAGCCGGGGACTAGACGCGAGCAGTACTTC. The V and J genes are TRBV6-5 and TRBJ2-7; 8 bases line up with TRBD2. The junction had 11 bases not matched to a gene; V was cut back by 10 bases and J by 6 bases. The length of the CDR3 is 13 residues. Per the germline V gene, CDR1 is MNHEY and CDR2 is SVGAGI.

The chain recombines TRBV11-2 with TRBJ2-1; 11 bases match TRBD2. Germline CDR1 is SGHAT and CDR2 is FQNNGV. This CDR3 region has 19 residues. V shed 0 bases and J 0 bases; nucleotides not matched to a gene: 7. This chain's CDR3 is CASSLEGLAELSSYNEQFF. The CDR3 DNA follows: TGTGCCAGCAGCTTAGAGGGACTAGCGGAGCTCAGCTCCTACAATGAGCAGTTCTTC.

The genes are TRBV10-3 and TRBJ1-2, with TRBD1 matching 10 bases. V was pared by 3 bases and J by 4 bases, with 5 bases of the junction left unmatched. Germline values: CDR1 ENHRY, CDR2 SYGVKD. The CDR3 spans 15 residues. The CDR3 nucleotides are TGTGCCATCAGTGACCATGGACAGGGGGGCTATGGCTACACCTTC. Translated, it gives CAISDHGQGGYGYTF.

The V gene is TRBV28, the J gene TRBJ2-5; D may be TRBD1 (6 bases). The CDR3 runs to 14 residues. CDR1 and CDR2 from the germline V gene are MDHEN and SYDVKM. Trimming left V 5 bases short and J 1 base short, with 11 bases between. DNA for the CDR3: TGTGCCAGCAGTAAACAGGGAACCCAAGAGACCCAGTACTTC. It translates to CASSKQGTQETQYF.

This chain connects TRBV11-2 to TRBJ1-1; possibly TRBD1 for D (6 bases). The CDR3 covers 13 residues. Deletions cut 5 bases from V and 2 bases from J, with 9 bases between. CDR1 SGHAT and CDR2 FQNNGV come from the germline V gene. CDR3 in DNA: TGTGCCAGCAGCCAGGACAGAAACACTGAAGCTTTCTTT. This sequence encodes CASSQDRNTEAFF.

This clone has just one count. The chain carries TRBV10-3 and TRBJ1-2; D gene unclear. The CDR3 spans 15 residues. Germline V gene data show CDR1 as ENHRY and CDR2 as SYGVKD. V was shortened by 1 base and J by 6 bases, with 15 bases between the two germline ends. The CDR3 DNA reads TGTGCCATCAGTGAGTTCTCCCAGGTGGATAATGGCTACACCTTC. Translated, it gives CAISEFSQVDNGYTF.

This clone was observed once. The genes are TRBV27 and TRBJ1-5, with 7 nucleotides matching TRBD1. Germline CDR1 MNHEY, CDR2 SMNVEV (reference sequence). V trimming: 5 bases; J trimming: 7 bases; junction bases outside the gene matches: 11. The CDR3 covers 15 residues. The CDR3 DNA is TGTGCCAGCAGTCCCCTCCCACAGGGGTCCCAGCCCCAGCATTTT. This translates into CASSPLPQGSQPQHF.

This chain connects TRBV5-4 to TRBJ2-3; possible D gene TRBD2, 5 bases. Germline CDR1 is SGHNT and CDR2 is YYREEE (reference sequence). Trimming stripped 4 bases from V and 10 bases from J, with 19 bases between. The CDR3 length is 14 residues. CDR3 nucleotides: TGTGCCAGCAGCCCTGCTCGGGGATTCCAAGCGCAGTATTTT. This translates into CASSPARGFQAQYF. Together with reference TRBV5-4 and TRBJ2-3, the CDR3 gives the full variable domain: ETGVTQSPTHLIKTRGQQVTLRCSSQSGHNTVSWYQQALGQGPQFIFQYYREEENGRGNFPPRFSGLQFPNYSSELNVNALELDDSALYLCASSPARGFQAQYFGPGTRLTVL.

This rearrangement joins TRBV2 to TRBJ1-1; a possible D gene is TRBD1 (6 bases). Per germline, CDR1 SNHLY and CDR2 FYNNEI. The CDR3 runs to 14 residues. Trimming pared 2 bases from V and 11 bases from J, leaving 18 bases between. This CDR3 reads CASSEMLTDSQAFF. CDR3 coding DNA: TGTGCCAGCAGTGAAATGCTCACGGACAGTCAGGCTTTCTTT.

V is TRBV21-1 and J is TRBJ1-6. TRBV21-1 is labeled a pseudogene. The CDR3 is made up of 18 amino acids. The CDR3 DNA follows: TGTGCCAGCAGCAAGACGTCATGGCGGGGAAAGTATTATTCACCCCTCCACTTT. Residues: CASSKTSWRGKYYSPLHF.